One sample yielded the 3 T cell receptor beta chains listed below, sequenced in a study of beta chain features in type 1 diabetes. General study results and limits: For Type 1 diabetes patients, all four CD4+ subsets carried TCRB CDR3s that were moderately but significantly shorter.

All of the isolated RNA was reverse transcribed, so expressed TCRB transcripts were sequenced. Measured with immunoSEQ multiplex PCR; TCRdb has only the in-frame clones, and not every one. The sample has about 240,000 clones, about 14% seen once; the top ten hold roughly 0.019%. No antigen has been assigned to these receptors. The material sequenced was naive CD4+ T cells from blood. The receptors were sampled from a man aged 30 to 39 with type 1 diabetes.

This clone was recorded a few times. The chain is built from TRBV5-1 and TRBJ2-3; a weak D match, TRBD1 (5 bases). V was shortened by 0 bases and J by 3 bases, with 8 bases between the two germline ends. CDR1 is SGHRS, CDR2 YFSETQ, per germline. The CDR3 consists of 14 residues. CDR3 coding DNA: TGCGCCAGCAGCTTGGCAGGGATGACAGATACGCAGTATTTT. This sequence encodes CASSLAGMTDTQYF.

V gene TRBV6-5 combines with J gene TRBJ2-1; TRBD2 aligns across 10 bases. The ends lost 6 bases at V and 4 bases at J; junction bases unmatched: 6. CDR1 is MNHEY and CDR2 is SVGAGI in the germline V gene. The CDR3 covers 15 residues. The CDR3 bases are TGTGCCAGCAGCAAAGCGGGAGGGCCTTACAATGAGCAGTTCTTC. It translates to CASSKAGGPYNEQFF.

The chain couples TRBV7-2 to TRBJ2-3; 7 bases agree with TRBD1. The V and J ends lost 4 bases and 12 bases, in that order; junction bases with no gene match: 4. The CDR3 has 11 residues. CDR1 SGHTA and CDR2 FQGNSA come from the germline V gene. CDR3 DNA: TGTGCCAGCAGCTCGGGACAGATTCAGTATTTT. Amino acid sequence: CASSSGQIQYF. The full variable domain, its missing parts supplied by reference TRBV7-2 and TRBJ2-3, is GAGVSQSPSNKVTEKGKDVELRCDPISGHTALYWYRQSLGQGLEFLIYFQGNSAPDKSGLPSDRFSAERTGGSVSTLTIQRTQQEDSAVYLCASSSGQIQYFGPGTRLTVL.